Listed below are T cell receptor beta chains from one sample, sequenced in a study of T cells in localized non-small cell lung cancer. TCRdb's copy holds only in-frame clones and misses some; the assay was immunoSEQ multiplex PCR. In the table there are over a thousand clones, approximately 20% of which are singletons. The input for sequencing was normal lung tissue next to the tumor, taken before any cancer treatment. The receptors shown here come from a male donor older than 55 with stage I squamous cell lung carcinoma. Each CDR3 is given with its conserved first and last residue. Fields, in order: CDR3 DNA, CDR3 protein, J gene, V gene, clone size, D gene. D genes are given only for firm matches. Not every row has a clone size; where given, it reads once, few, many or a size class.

DNA: TGTGCCAGCAGTGACAGGGAGGGTGAAAAACTGTTTTTT
CDR3: CASSDREGEKLFF
J: TRBJ1-4
V: TRBV6-8
size: .
D: TRBD1

DNA: TGTGCCAGCAGTTACGACGTGCAAGGGGCCGGGGAGACCCAGTACTTC
CDR3: CASSYDVQGAGETQYF
J: TRBJ2-5
V: TRBV6-8
size: medium-sized
D: .

DNA: TGTGCCAGCAGCTTAAAGGGAAGTGGAAACACCATATATTTT
CDR3: CASSLKGSGNTIYF
J: TRBJ1-3
V: TRBV11-3
size: medium-sized
D: .

DNA: TGTGCCAGCAGCTCCTTTTGGGGAGGCTACGAGCAGTACTTC
CDR3: CASSSFWGGYEQYF
J: TRBJ2-7
V: TRBV11-3
size: few
D: .

DNA: TGCAGCGTCGGGACAAGAAATAGCAATCAGCCCCAGCATTTT
CDR3: CSVGTRNSNQPQHF
J: TRBJ1-5
V: TRBV29-1
size: .
D: .

DNA: TGTGCCAGCAGTCTCGGAAGGACATACAATGAGCAGTTCTTC
CDR3: CASSLGRTYNEQFF
J: TRBJ2-1
V: TRBV6-8
size: .
D: .

DNA: TGTGCCAGCAGTTATTCGGGGAGCTCCTACAATGAGCAGTTCTTC
CDR3: CASSYSGSSYNEQFF
J: TRBJ2-1
V: TRBV6-8
size: few
D: .

DNA: TGTGCCAGCAGCTACGGGACAGTCAACACTGAAGCTTTCTTT
CDR3: CASSYGTVNTEAFF
J: TRBJ1-1
V: TRBV11-3
size: few
D: TRBD1

DNA: TGTGCCAGCAGCTTAGATAGCGGAATGAACACCTTTGGAGAGACCCAGTACTTC
CDR3: CASSLDSGMNTFGETQYF
J: TRBJ2-5
V: TRBV11-3
size: medium-sized
D: .

DNA: TGTGCCAGCAGTTACGGGGTCTCTGGGGCCAACGTCCTGACTTTC
CDR3: CASSYGVSGANVLTF
J: TRBJ2-6
V: TRBV6-8
size: medium-sized
D: .

DNA: TGTGCCAGCAGGACTAGCGGGAGGGGAGAGCAGTACTTC
CDR3: CASRTSGRGEQYF
J: TRBJ2-7
V: TRBV28
size: .
D: TRBD2

DNA: TGTGCCAGTAGCCCACCATGGGCCAACGATGAGCAGTTCTTC
CDR3: CASSPPWANDEQFF
J: TRBJ2-1
V: TRBV19
size: few
D: .

DNA: TGTGCCAGCAGTTACGGGGGGGGAGAGACCCAGTACTTC
CDR3: CASSYGGGETQYF
J: TRBJ2-5
V: TRBV6-8
size: .
D: TRBD2

DNA: TGTGCCAGCAGCTCCTACGGAGACGGTCAGCCCCAGCATTTT
CDR3: CASSSYGDGQPQHF
J: TRBJ1-5
V: TRBV11-3
size: large
D: .

DNA: TGTGCCAGTAGTATAGACTCGACTAGCGGGGAATGGTCCGATGAGCAGTTCTTC
CDR3: CASSIDSTSGEWSDEQFF
J: TRBJ2-1
V: TRBV19
size: few
D: TRBD2

DNA: TGTGCCAGCAGCCCATATTTCACGGGTCTGCAGCCCCAGCATTTT
CDR3: CASSPYFTGLQPQHF
J: TRBJ1-5
V: TRBV11-3
size: .
D: .

DNA: TGTGCCAGCAGCCTGAGCCGCCGGGACACCTTTAAGCGCAAGACCTACGAGCAGTACTTC
CDR3: CASSLSRRDTFKRKTYEQYF
J: TRBJ2-7
V: TRBV11-3
size: .
D: .

DNA: TGTGCCACCAGCAGAGAAATAATCGGGACTGCGCGGTACACCTTC
CDR3: CATSREIIGTARYTF
J: TRBJ1-2
V: TRBV15
size: once
D: .

DNA: TGCGCCAGCAGTCACCGATCCCCAGGGACTGGAAACACCATATATTTT
CDR3: CASSHRSPGTGNTIYF
J: TRBJ1-3
V: TRBV23-1
size: .
D: .

DNA: TGTGCCAGTAGCGCCCAGGGGTGGAACACTGAAGCTTTCTTT
CDR3: CASSAQGWNTEAFF
J: TRBJ1-1
V: TRBV19
size: few
D: .

DNA: TGTGCCAGCAGTGTCAGCCTAGTCAATGAGCAGTTCTTC
CDR3: CASSVSLVNEQFF
J: TRBJ2-1
V: TRBV6-8
size: .
D: .

DNA: TGTGCCAGCAGTGGTGAAACTGGCGACACCGGGGAGCTGTTTTTT
CDR3: CASSGETGDTGELFF
J: TRBJ2-2
V: TRBV6-8
size: few
D: .

DNA: TGTGCCAGCAGACTCGACCCGAACACCGGGGAGCTGTTTTTT
CDR3: CASRLDPNTGELFF
J: TRBJ2-2
V: TRBV6-8
size: medium-sized
D: .

DNA: TGTGCCAGCAGCTTCTCGCCCGGGGCCACCAATCAGCCCCAGCATTTT
CDR3: CASSFSPGATNQPQHF
J: TRBJ1-5
V: TRBV11-3
size: .
D: .

DNA: TGTGCCAGCAGTCAGACTAGCGGGAGGGGGGAGCTGTTTTTT
CDR3: CASSQTSGRGELFF
J: TRBJ2-2
V: TRBV6-8
size: medium-sized
D: TRBD2